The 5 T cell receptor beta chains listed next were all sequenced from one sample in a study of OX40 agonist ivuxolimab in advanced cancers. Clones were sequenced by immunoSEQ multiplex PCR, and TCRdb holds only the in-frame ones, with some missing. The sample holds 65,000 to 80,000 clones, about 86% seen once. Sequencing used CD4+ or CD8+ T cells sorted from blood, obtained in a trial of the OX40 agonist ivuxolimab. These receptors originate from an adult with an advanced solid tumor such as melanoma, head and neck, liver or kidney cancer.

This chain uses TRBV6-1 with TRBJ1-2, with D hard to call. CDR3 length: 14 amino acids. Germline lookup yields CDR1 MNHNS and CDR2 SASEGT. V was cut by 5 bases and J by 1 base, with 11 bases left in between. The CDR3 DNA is TGTGCCAGCAGTACTATGATGGTTAACTATGGCTACACCTTC. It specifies CASSTMMVNYGYTF.

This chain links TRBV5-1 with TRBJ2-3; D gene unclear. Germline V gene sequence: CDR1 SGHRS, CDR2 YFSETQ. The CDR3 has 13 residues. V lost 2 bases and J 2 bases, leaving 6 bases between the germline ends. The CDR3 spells CASSLGATDTQYF. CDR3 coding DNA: TGCGCCAGCAGCTTAGGAGCCACAGATACGCAGTATTTT.

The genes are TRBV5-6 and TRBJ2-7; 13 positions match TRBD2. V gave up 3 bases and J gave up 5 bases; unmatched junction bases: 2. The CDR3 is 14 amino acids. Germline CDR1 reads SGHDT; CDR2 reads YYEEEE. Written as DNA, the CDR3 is TGTGCCAGCAGCTCGGGACTAGCGGGACACGAGCAGTACTTC. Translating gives CASSSGLAGHEQYF.

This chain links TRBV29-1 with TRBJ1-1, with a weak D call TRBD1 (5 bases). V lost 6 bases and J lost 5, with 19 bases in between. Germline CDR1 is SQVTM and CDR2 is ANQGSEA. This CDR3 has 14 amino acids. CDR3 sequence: CSVAYQGRRTEAFF. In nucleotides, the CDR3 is TGCAGCGTCGCTTACCAGGGACGAAGGACTGAAGCTTTCTTT.

This chain's CDR3 is CASIQSGTTGLGGHNQPQHF. For the CDR3, the DNA is TGTGCCAGCATCCAATCGGGGACGACCGGACTGGGGGGACACAATCAGCCCCAGCATTTT. V usage is TRBV21-1 and J usage is TRBJ1-5. TRBV21-1 is classified as a pseudogene. The CDR3 length is 20 residues.